This T cell receptor (beta chain) was found in a study of T cell changes during pregnancy in multiple sclerosis. The assay was immunoSEQ multiplex PCR, and TCRdb's table has in-frame clones only and misses some. Of approximately 70,000 clones in the sample, more than 80% were seen once. The CDR3 consists of 15 residues. J gave up 1 base and V 8 bases, and 9 bases lay outside the gene matches. The germline gives CDR1 GTSNPN, CDR2 SVGIG (reference sequence). The material was peripheral blood, obtained in the first trimester of pregnancy. This sequence was found in a female donor in good health, enrolled as a control in a pregnancy study. The rearrangement links TRBV30 to TRBJ2-3, with 10 bases aligning to TRBD2. The CDR3 region has the DNA TGTGCCCATTCATCCGGGACTAGCGGCACAGATACGCAGTATTTT. It specifies CAHSSGTSGTDTQYF.